This TCR beta chain is from a study of blood T cell repertoires in COVID-19. Across the study: T cells, B-cell-depleted T cells, or PBMCs provided the cDNA or gDNA that served as material.

How the authors handled the data: Amplifying reference gene primers gave estimates of nucleated cell counts. Profiling relied on immunoSEQ multiplex PCR, and the TCRdb table lists in-frame clones only, not all of them. D and trimming were read from the DNA, whereas the V and J calls and clone size are those reported in that table. In the table there are over 300,000 clones, about 83% of which are singletons. The TCR was taken from a woman between 45 and 65 years old with acute or convalescent COVID-19. What was sequenced was peripheral blood.

The CDR3 DNA reads TGTGCCAGCAGCCGCGGCTTTGGGAGTACTGAAGCTTTCTTT. This codes for CASSRGFGSTEAFF. This chain connects TRBV4-2 to TRBJ1-1, with unresolved D. This CDR3 comprises 14 residues. Trimming cost V 4 bases and J 5 bases, with 14 bases left between them. Germline V lookup: CDR1 LGHNA, CDR2 YNFKEQ.